The 5 T cell receptor beta chains given below trace back to one sample, sequenced in a study of shared clonotypes between healthy human individuals. Some clones are missing from TCRdb's copy, which holds only in-frame ones; the method was immunoSEQ multiplex PCR. The table shows 2 million to 2.5 million clones, with approximately 93% occurring only once. Source material: naive CD4+ T cells from PBMCs. The subset denotes: CD45RA+ positively selected. These receptors originate from a man aged 18 to 30 in good health. Some clones in this sample may be carry-over from other donors' samples.

The chain uses TRBV5-1 and TRBJ1-2; possibly TRBD1 for D (6 bases). V gave up 3 bases and J gave up 7 bases, with 16 bases separating them. Per the germline V gene, CDR1 is SGHRS and CDR2 is YFSETQ. This CDR3 is built from 14 residues. The CDR3 reads CASSSGDTGLGYTF. The CDR3 bases are TGCGCCAGCAGCTCGGGGGACACGGGTCTTGGCTACACCTTC.

The V gene is TRBV5-4, the J gene TRBJ1-4; D unclear. The CDR3 totals 17 residues. Deletions cut 2 bases from V and 0 bases from J, with 14 bases between. Germline lookup yields CDR1 SGHNT and CDR2 YYREEE (reference sequence). The CDR3 here is CASSLGSSRTTNEKLFF. CDR3 in DNA: TGTGCCAGCAGCTTAGGCAGCTCCCGGACAACTAATGAAAAACTGTTTTTT.

The chain has TRBV7-6 and TRBJ2-1; 8 bases fit TRBD2. Per the germline V gene, CDR1 is SGHVS and CDR2 is FNYEAQ. There are 14 residues in the CDR3. V trimming: 5 bases; J trimming: 7 bases; junction bases outside the gene matches: 7. CDR3 sequence reads: CASSPGGIRNEQFF. In DNA, the CDR3 is TGTGCCAGCAGCCCGGGGGGGATCAGGAATGAGCAGTTCTTC.

The rearrangement links TRBV5-1 to TRBJ2-7; D not resolved. V was clipped by 4 bases and J by 1 base, with 12 bases between them. The CDR3 consists of 14 residues. The germline V gene encodes CDR1 SGHRS and CDR2 YFSETQ. This CDR3 reads CASSRPDGSYEQYF. The CDR3 DNA sequence: TGCGCCAGCAGCCGACCGGACGGATCCTACGAGCAGTACTTC.

Concerning this clone: Different DNA sequences within this sample yield the same CDR3. This chain joins TRBV4-3 and TRBJ2-7, with 10 bases identical to TRBD1. Unmatched junction bases numbered 3, after V lost 2 bases and J lost 2 bases. CDR1 is LGHNA, CDR2 YSLEER, per germline. This CDR3 spans 15 amino acids. The CDR3 sequence: CASSQRTGGTYEQYF. CDR3 DNA sequence: TGCGCCAGCAGCCAACGGACAGGGGGTACCTACGAGCAGTACTTC.